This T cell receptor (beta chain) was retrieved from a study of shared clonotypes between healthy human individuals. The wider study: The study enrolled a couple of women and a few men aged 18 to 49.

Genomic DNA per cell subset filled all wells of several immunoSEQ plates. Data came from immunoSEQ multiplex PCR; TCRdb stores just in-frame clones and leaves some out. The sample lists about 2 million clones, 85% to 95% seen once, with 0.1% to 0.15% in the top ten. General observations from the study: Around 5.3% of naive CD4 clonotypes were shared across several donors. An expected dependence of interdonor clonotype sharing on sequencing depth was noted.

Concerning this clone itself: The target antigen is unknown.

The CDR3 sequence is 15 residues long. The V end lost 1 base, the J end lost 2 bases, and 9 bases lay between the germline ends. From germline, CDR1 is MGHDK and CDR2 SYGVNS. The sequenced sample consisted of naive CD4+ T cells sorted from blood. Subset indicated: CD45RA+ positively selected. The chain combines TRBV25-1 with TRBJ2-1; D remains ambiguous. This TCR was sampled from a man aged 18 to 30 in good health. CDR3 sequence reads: CASSELANPYNEQFF. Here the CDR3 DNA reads TGTGCCAGCAGTGAATTGGCCAACCCCTACAATGAGCAGTTCTTC.